This record covers a single T cell receptor (beta chain). These data belong to a study of blood T cell repertoires in COVID-19. The overall study: Spain, Italy and the United States supplied samples that represented acute and convalescent COVID-19. The analysed material was cDNA or gDNA that came from T cells, B-cell-depleted T cells, or PBMCs.

The CDR3 length is 16 residues. The V and J ends lost 1 base and 4 bases, in that order; junction bases with no gene match: 5. Germline V gene sequence: CDR1 SGHTA, CDR2 FQGNSA. Authors' methods: Quantification of nucleated cells was approximated via reference gene primer amplification. Measured with immunoSEQ multiplex PCR; TCRdb has only the in-frame clones, and not every one. V and J calls and clone size are those listed in that table; D and trimming were worked out from the DNA. The sample has about 80,000 clones, 85% seen once; the top ten hold 18%. The chain has TRBV7-2 and TRBJ2-3; 10 bases line up with TRBD2. The sequenced material came from peripheral blood. The TCR sequence derives from a man at least 80 years old with active or convalescent COVID-19. CDR3 nucleotide sequence: TGTGCCAGCAGCTTAGAGGGAGCGGGGGGGCCAGATACGCAGTATTTT. Translation gives CASSLEGAGGPDTQYF.